One sample yielded the 4 T cell receptor beta chains listed below, sequenced in a study of blood T cell repertoires in COVID-19. Profiled with immunoSEQ multiplex PCR; TCRdb holds only in-frame clones, not every one. The sample contains a few hundred thousand clones, about 88% of which appear only once. The sample was PBMCs or T cells enriched from blood (not recorded which). The receptors originated from a woman in her 30s who had recovered from COVID-19.

V and J are TRBV2 and TRBJ1-1; D gene unclear. Germline V gives CDR1 SNHLY, CDR2 FYNNEI. The V and J ends lost 5 bases and 0 bases respectively, with 10 bases between them. There are 14 residues in the CDR3. The CDR3 bases are TGTGCCAGCAGTATAGGAGCAATGAACACTGAAGCTTTCTTT. Its translation is CASSIGAMNTEAFF. The full variable domain, completed using reference TRBV2 and TRBJ1-1, is EPEVTQTPSHQVTQMGQEVILRCVPISNHLYFYWYRQILGQKVEFLVSFYNNEISEKSEIFDDQFSVERPDGSNFTLKIRSTKLEDSAMYFCASSIGAMNTEAFFGQGTRLTVV.

V is TRBV19 and J is TRBJ2-1; 9 bases are shared with TRBD2. The CDR3 is 17 amino acids. Germline trimming cut 5 bases from V and 4 bases from J; bases unmatched to any gene: 12. Per germline, CDR1 LNHDA and CDR2 SQIVND (reference sequence). CDR3 sequence (DNA): TGTGCCAGTAGTCATACGATAGCGGGAGATGGGTACAATGAGCAGTTCTTC. It codes for CASSHTIAGDGYNEQFF.

This clone occurred once. The CDR3 DNA reads as TGTGCCAGCAGCTTAGTTTCCGGAGCAACTAATGAAAAACTGTTTTTT. It yields the protein CASSLVSGATNEKLFF. The V and J genes are TRBV7-9 and TRBJ1-4; D remains unclear. Per the germline V gene, CDR1 is SEHNR and CDR2 is FQNEAQ (reference sequence). V shed 1 base and J shed 0 bases, with 9 bases lying between them. The CDR3 extends over 16 amino acids. Full variable domain (remainder filled in from reference TRBV7-9 and TRBJ1-4): DTGVSQNPRHKITKRGQNVTFRCDPISEHNRLYWYRQTLGQGPEFLTYFQNEAQLEKSRLLSDRFSAERPKGSFSTLEIQRTEQGDSAMYLCASSLVSGATNEKLFFGSGTQLSVL.

CDR3 in amino acids: CASSRKDRSTDTQYF. The CDR3 nucleotides are TGTGCCAGCAGCCGCAAGGACAGAAGCACAGATACGCAGTATTTT. The chain is built from TRBV3-1 (or the pseudogene TRBV3-2) and TRBJ2-3; D perhaps matches TRBD1 (6 bases). There are 15 residues in the CDR3. Trimming shortened V by 4 bases and J by 0 bases, and 11 bases separated the two germline ends. Germline-derived CDR1 and CDR2 are LGHDT and YNNKEL (reference sequence).